The 4 T cell receptor beta chains listed next were all sequenced from one sample in a study of CXCR3-negative and CXCR3-positive naive CD8 T cells. Findings and limits, study-wide: TRB CDR3 hydrophobicity was greater in CXCR3-positive naive cells than in CXCR3-negative naive cells.

These receptors are not linked to any known antigen. UMI-labeled TRB cDNA libraries were prepared by 5' RACE. After re-calling the 5' RACE reads, TCRdb lists one entry per CDR3 protein, DNA absent. Its table lists 150,000 to 160,000 distinct CDR3 sequences. The sequencing input was naive CXCR3+ CD8+ T cells from blood. Indicated subset: CD45RO-CCR7+CD27+CD95- naive CD8+ T cells expressing CXCR3 (TNR3+). All receptors come from a human donor in good health. Some clones in this sample may be carry-over from other donors' samples.

The V and J genes are TRBV10-2 and TRBJ2-1; there is no DNA to check the TCRdb D call of TRBD1. Germline assignment: CDR1 WSHSY and CDR2 SAAADI. The CDR3 has 11 residues. CDR3 protein: CASTTGAEQFF.

CDR3 amino acids: CASSRGQLDQPQHF. The rearrangement links TRBV12-3 or TRBV12-4 to TRBJ1-5. CDR3 length equals 14 residues.

The chain is built from TRBV3-1 and TRBJ1-2; TCRdb calls TRBD1, which cannot be checked without DNA. Germline V lookup: CDR1 LGHDT, CDR2 YNNKEL (reference sequence). The CDR3 totals 13 residues. CDR3 amino acids: CASGQRLNYGYTF.

This chain links TRBV19 with TRBJ1-5. The length of the CDR3 is 14 residues. Germline V gives CDR1 LNHDA, CDR2 SQIVND (reference sequence). CDR3 protein: CASSIVSADQPQHF.